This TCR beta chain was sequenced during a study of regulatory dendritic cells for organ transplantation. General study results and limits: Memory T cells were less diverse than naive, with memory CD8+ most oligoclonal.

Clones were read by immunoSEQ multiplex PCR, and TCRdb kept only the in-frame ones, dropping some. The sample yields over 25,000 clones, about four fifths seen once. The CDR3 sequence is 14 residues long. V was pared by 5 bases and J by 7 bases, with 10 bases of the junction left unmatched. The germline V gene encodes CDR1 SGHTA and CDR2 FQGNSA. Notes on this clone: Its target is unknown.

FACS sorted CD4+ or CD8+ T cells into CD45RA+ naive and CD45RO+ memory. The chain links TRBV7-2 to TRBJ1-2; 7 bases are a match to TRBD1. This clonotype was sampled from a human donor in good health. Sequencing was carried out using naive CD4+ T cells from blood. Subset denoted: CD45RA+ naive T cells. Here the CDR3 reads CASSRNHRGGGYTF. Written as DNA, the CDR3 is TGTGCCAGCAGCCGCAATCACAGGGGTGGTGGCTACACCTTC.